Sequencing of this TCR beta chain was carried out in a study of vaccination and CD4 T cells after COVID-19. Study background: For each participant, vaccination comprised two doses of either the BNT162b2 or the mRNA-1273 vaccine. Investigators stimulated cells with overlapping spike peptides drawn from SARS-CoV-2, HCoV-NL63, HCoV-OC43 and HCoV-229E. It was a median roughly 92 days after diagnosis, with a range of 35 to 161, that post-COVID samples were drawn.

Treatment in this sample: roughly nine-day PBMC culture with coronavirus spike peptide pools or control peptides (ViraFEST assay). Using peptide pools, antigen-specific T cells were expanded in ViraFEST before TCRs were sequenced. The V end lost 5 bases, the J end lost 2 bases, and 2 bases lay between the germline ends. The germline gives CDR1 SEHNR, CDR2 FQNEAQ (reference sequence). The CDR3 sequence is 11 residues long. As concerns this clonotype: Antigen unknown.

Cultured CD4+ T cells had their DNA profiled by the Oncomine TCR Beta short-read assay. TCRdb reprocessed the PCR reads via MiXCR and lists one record per CDR3 protein. Among under 15,000 distinct CDR3 sequences listed, about 64% were seen once. The chain joins TRBV7-9 to TRBJ2-3; the D is unclear. Sequenced material: CD4+ T cells from blood, cultured in vitro. This TCR was sampled from a human donor who had recovered from COVID-19. The CDR3 spells CASSATDTQYF. CDR3 nucleotides: TGTGCCAGCAGCGCCACAGATACGCAGTATTTT.